The clone carrying this T cell receptor (beta chain) was observed a single time. The authors' processing: Reference gene primer amplification gave nucleated cell count estimates. The method was immunoSEQ multiplex PCR; TCRdb's version includes in-frame clones alone and lacks a portion of them. The D gene and trimming were derived from the DNA, and the V and J assignments and clone size from that table. The sample yields tens of thousands of clones, approximately 90% seen once. The entry originates in a study of blood T cell repertoires in COVID-19. Study in general: The origin of the acute and convalescent COVID-19 samples was the United States, Italy and Spain. T cells, B-cell-depleted T cells, or PBMCs supplied cDNA or gDNA.

The receptor was derived from a woman older than 75 with acute or convalescent COVID-19. The sequencing input was peripheral blood.

CDR3 DNA sequence: TGTGCCAGTAGTAACCAGGGGAAAGCTGACTACGAGCAGTACTTC. This sequence encodes CASSNQGKADYEQYF. The genes are TRBV19 and TRBJ2-7, with D possibly matching TRBD1 (6 bases). Trimming took 4 bases from V and 3 from J, leaving 16 bases between them. Per germline, CDR1 LNHDA and CDR2 SQIVND (reference sequence). The CDR3 contains 15 residues.